This T cell receptor beta chain emerged from a study of somatic mutations in cytotoxic T cells in rheumatoid arthritis. Study-level background: Flow sorting at nearly 100% purity was applied to some V beta antibody-stained T-cell populations, which included V beta1+ cells sequenced for TCRB. Whole-study results and caveats: Only rheumatoid arthritis patients, not healthy controls, showed CD8+ clonality increasing with age.

Clones were read by immunoSEQ multiplex PCR, and TCRdb kept only the in-frame ones, dropping some. The data contain roughly 9,300 clones, around nine tenths of them singletons. This clone was found once. No antigen is known for it. Sequencing was performed on CD8+ T cells sorted from blood. The source of this sequence is a woman aged 18-29 years with rheumatoid arthritis.

CDR3 region: CASRSRNQTQGDYNEKLFF. The CDR3 DNA reads as TGTGCCAGCAGATCCAGGAATCAGACACAGGGGGACTATAATGAAAAACTGTTTTTT. The chain employs TRBV7-6 and TRBJ1-4, with 8 bases lining up with TRBD1. With 6 bases clipped from V and 4 bases from J, the junction kept 19 bases outside the gene matches. This CDR3 is 19 amino acids long. Germline CDR1 SGHVS, CDR2 FNYEAQ.